This TCR beta chain was observed in a study of T cells in Graves' hyperthyroidism and ophthalmopathy. Study-wide findings and caveats: Stable hyperthyroidism was separated from ophthalmopathy by a model based on 13 V-J features. Blood shared most expanded thyroid clonotypes above 0.001.

Amplified regions were TCR beta CDR3 sequences from RNA transcripts. During a first-round RT-PCR of the TCR CDR3, the HTBI primer set was used. TCRdb passed the multiplex PCR reads through MiXCR, listing each CDR3 protein once. Counted here are 330,000 or so distinct CDR3 sequences, 15% to 20% occurring once; the ten biggest clones make up around 15%. This clonotype was observed a handful of times. Its antigen remains unknown. The length of the CDR3 is 13 residues. Trimming left V 3 bases short and J 1 base short, with 6 bases between. Germline CDR1 is SGHVS and CDR2 is FQNEAQ. This TCR derives from a woman between 35 and 50 years old with Graves' ophthalmopathy. V is TRBV7-8 and J is TRBJ1-1; no clear D. Sequenced input: blood. CDR3 nucleotides: TGTGCCAGCAGCTTGCCGGAGAACACTGAAGCTTTCTTT. Its protein product is CASSLPENTEAFF.